This T cell receptor beta chain was captured by sequencing in a study of blood T cell repertoires in COVID-19. The wider study: Some COVID-19 samples were acute and others convalescent; all came from the United States, Italy and Spain. PBMCs, B-cell-depleted T cells, or T cells provided the cDNA or gDNA that made up the material.

Unmatched junction bases numbered 11, after V lost 0 bases and J lost 8 bases. CDR1 and CDR2 from the germline V gene are LNHNV and YYDKDF (reference sequence). The CDR3 consists of 16 residues. Original analysis: For nucleated cells, counts were estimated from reference gene primer amplification. Sequencing used immunoSEQ multiplex PCR; TCRdb keeps in-frame clones, though not all of them. V and J calls and clone size are given by that table; D and trimming were obtained from the DNA. Of 60,000 to 95,000 clones in the sample, about 90% were seen once. The V call is TRBV15, the J call TRBJ1-1, with 8 bases identical to TRBD1. Specimen: peripheral blood. This sequence was found in a human donor in a cohort sampled during active COVID-19. CDR3 sequence reads: CATSRDLSGGQGEAFF. In DNA, the CDR3 is TGTGCCACCAGCAGAGATCTGAGTGGAGGACAGGGCGAAGCTTTCTTT.